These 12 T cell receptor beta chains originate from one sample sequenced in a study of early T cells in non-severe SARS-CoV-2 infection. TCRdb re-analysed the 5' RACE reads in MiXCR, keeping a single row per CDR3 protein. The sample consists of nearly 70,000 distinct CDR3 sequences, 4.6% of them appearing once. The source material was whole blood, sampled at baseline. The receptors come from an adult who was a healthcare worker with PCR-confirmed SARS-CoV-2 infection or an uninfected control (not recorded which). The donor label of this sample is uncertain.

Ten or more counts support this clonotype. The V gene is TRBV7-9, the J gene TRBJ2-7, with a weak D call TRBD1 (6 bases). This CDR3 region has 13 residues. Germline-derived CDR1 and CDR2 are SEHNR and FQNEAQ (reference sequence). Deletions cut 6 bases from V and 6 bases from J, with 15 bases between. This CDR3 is CASSIPGRGEQYF. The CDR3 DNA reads TGTGCCAGCAGTATACCTGGCAGGGGCGAGCAGTACTTC. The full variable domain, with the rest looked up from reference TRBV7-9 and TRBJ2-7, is DTGVSQNPRHKITKRGQNVTFRCDPISEHNRLYWYRQTLGQGPEFLTYFQNEAQLEKSRLLSDRFSAERPKGSFSTLEIQRTEQGDSAMYLCASSIPGRGEQYFGPGTRLTVT.

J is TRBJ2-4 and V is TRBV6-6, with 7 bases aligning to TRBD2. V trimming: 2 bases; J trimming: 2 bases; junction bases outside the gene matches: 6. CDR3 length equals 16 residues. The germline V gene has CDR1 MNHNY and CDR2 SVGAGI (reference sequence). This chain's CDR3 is CASSYGAGTTKNIQYF. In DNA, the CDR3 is TGTGCCAGCAGTTACGGGGCAGGGACTACCAAAAACATTCAGTACTTC.

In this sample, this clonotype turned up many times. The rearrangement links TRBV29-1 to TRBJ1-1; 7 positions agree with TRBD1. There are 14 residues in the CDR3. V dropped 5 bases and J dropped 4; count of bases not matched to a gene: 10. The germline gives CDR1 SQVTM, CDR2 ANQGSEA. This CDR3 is CSVRHRGSATEAFF. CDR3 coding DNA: TGCAGCGTTAGACACAGGGGATCAGCCACTGAAGCTTTCTTT.

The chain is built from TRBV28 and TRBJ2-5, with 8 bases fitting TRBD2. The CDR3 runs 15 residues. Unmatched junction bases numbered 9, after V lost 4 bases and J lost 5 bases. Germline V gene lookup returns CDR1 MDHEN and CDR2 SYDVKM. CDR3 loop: CASSSLAGSMETQYF. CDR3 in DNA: TGTGCCAGCAGTTCCTTAGCGGGGAGCATGGAGACCCAGTACTTC.

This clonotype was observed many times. CDR3 coding DNA: TGCAGTGCCCAAGAATTCCTAGCGGGGGGGATCAATGAGCAGTTCTTC. This codes for CSAQEFLAGGINEQFF. The chain couples TRBV20-1 to TRBJ2-1, with 12 bases that match TRBD2. Losses at the gene ends were 6 bases for V and 6 bases for J; bases not matched to a gene: 12. Germline loops: CDR1 DFQATT, CDR2 SNEGSKA (reference sequence). The CDR3 spans 16 residues.

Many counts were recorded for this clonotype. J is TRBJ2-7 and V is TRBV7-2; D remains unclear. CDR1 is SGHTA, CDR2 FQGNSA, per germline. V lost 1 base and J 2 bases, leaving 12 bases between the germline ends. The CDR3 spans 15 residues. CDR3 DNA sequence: TGTGCCAGCAGCTTAGTTGCGGACGGAGCCTACGAGCAGTACTTC. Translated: CASSLVADGAYEQYF.

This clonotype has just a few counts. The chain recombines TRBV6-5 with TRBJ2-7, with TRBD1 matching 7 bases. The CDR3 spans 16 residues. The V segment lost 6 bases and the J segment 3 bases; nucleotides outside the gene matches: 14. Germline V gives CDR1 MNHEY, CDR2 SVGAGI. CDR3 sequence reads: CASRSSTGVAHYEQYF. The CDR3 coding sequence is TGTGCCAGCAGAAGCTCCACAGGGGTTGCCCACTACGAGCAGTACTTC.

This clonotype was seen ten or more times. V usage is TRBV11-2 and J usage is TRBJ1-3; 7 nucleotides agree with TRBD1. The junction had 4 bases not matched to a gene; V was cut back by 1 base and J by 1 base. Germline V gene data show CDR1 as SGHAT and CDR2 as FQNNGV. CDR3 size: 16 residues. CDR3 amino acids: CASSLAWGQSGNTIYF. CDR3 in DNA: TGTGCCAGCAGCTTAGCTTGGGGACAGTCTGGAAACACCATATATTTT.

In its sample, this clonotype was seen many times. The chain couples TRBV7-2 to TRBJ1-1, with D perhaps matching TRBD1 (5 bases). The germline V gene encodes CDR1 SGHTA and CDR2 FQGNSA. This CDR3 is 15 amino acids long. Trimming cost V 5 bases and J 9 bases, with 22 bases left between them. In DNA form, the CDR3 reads TGTGCCAGCAGCCCCGCGAGAGGGGTAGTCATCAAAGCTTTCTTT. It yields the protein CASSPARGVVIKAFF.

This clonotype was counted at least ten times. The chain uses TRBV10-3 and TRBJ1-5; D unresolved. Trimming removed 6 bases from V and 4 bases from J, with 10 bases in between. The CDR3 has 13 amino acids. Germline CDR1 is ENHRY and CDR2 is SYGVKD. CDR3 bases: TGTGCCATCAGCAGGACTGAGAATCAGCCCCAGCATTTT. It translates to CAISRTENQPQHF.

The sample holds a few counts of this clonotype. The CDR3 DNA follows: TGTGCCAGCAGCCAAGGACTAGCCTCAGATACGCAGTATTTT. It specifies CASSQGLASDTQYF. The rearrangement joins TRBV7-2 to TRBJ2-3; 8 nucleotides line up with TRBD2. V was clipped by 5 bases and J by 4 bases; unmatched bases: 5. The length of the CDR3 is 14 residues. Germline CDR1 and CDR2: SGHTA and FQGNSA. Together with reference TRBV7-2 and TRBJ2-3, the CDR3 gives the full variable domain: GAGVSQSPSNKVTEKGKDVELRCDPISGHTALYWYRQSLGQGLEFLIYFQGNSAPDKSGLPSDRFSAERTGGSVSTLTIQRTQQEDSAVYLCASSQGLASDTQYFGPGTRLTVL.

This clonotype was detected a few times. The CDR3 is CASSPLVGGTDTQYF. CDR3 in DNA: TGTGCCAGCTCACCACTGGTTGGGGGCACAGATACGCAGTATTTT. The V gene is TRBV18, the J gene TRBJ2-3; no clear D. This CDR3 has 15 amino acids. The V gene's germline CDR1 is KGHSH and CDR2 LQKENI. Deletions cut 1 base from V and 1 base from J, with 9 bases between.